The source of this TCR beta chain is a study of blood T cells in healthy people across ages. The germline V gene has CDR1 MNHEY and CDR2 SMNVEV (reference sequence). Trimming removed 10 bases from V and 4 bases from J, with 19 bases in between. CDR3 size: 14 residues. Alongside a J-beta primer mix, a sample-barcoded 5' primer served in a second PCR lasting about 7 to 12 cycles. TCRdb itself ran the 5' RACE reads through MiXCR, one entry per CDR3 protein. The table has around 800,000 distinct CDR3 sequences, roughly 25% seen once. The data were also submitted as part of a second study, on T cells of mothers and their children.

The sequence was collected from a boy between 10 and 17 years old in good health. The gene calls are TRBV27 and TRBJ2-5; a possible D gene is TRBD1 (6 bases). The specimen sequenced was blood. CDR3 nucleotide sequence: TGTGCCACCCGGGGCAGGGGTGGTTTAGAGACCCAGTACTTC. Translating it yields CATRGRGGLETQYF.